A single sample gave rise to the 17 T cell receptor beta chains below, sequenced in a study of T cell changes during pregnancy in multiple sclerosis (dated by TCRdb to between 2019 and 2020). Library preparation used the immunoSEQ multiplex PCR assay. Entries here come from immuneACCESS through TCRdb and include only in-frame sequences with V and J called. Some clones fail to appear in such tables; in the studies checked, an unresolved V gene covers under half of the shortfall, and the cause of the remainder is unknown. For this sample the table gives 65,000 to 95,000 clones, of which about 94% were detected only once. The ten largest clones represent roughly 0.93% of the sample. The sample consisted of peripheral blood, taken in the second trimester of pregnancy. These receptor sequences come from a female donor in good health, enrolled as a control in a pregnancy study.

V and J are TRBV2 and TRBJ2-6; 7 bases match TRBD2. Germline CDR1 and CDR2: SNHLY and FYNNEI. V lost 2 bases, J lost 0 bases, and 13 bases stayed unmatched. The CDR3 sequence is 20 residues long. The CDR3 here is CASSEYSVAGIPSGANVLTF. CDR3 DNA sequence: TGTGCCAGCAGTGAATACTCGGTAGCGGGCATCCCCTCTGGGGCCAACGTCCTGACTTTC.

This chain links TRBV5-8 with TRBJ2-7; D call uncertain. The V end was cut by 1 base, the J end by 7 bases, with 6 bases between. CDR3 length: 11 residues. Germline CDR1 is SGHTS and CDR2 is YDEGEE. This CDR3 reads CASSLNREQYF. The CDR3 nucleotides are TGTGCCAGCAGCTTGAATAGAGAGCAGTACTTC.

This chain joins TRBV2 and TRBJ2-3; D is ambiguous. The germline V and J ends were trimmed by 5 bases and 3 bases, with 12 bases remaining between them. The CDR3 sequence is 14 residues long. The germline V gene encodes CDR1 SNHLY and CDR2 FYNNEI. CDR3 protein: CASSRLSLTDTQYF. CDR3 sequence (DNA): TGTGCCAGCAGTCGACTGTCTTTAACAGATACGCAGTATTTT.

The CDR3 reads CASSTGQGQKSGYTF. As DNA, the CDR3 is TGTGCCAGTAGTACAGGGCAGGGACAGAAAAGTGGCTACACCTTC. The chain couples TRBV19 to TRBJ1-2; TRBD1 aligns across 7 bases. This CDR3 has 15 amino acids. Germline CDR1 reads LNHDA; CDR2 reads SQIVND (reference sequence). The trim removed 4 bases at V and 7 bases at J, leaving 12 bases unmatched.

V gene TRBV29-1 combines with J gene TRBJ2-3; weak D call: TRBD2 (5 bases). V lost 5 bases to trimming and J lost 0 bases, with 18 bases between them. This CDR3 is 16 amino acids long. Germline assignment: CDR1 SQVTM and CDR2 ANQGSEA. The CDR3 loop reads CSVSRGGGASTDTQYF. CDR3 DNA: TGCAGCGTTTCCCGAGGAGGCGGTGCTAGCACAGATACGCAGTATTTT.

The chain couples TRBV9 to TRBJ2-1; TRBD2 agrees at 9 bases. Germline-derived CDR1 and CDR2 are SGDLS and YYNGEE. CDR3 length: 17 amino acids. With V trimmed by 3 bases and J by 3 bases, 10 bases remained unmatched. The CDR3 DNA sequence: TGTGCCAGCAGCGAGGGGGCCCTAGCGGGGCTCTACAATGAGCAGTTCTTC. Protein sequence: CASSEGALAGLYNEQFF.

The chain recombines TRBV5-6 with TRBJ2-7; 9 bases line up with TRBD1. V trimming: 1 base; J trimming: 2 bases; junction bases outside the gene matches: 10. This CDR3 is built from 17 residues. The germline V gene encodes CDR1 SGHDT and CDR2 YYEEEE. CDR3 nucleotide sequence: TGTGCCAGCAGCTTGACTTTGGATGGGACAGGGACCTACGAGCAGTACTTC. Amino acid sequence: CASSLTLDGTGTYEQYF.

The V call is TRBV4-1, the J call TRBJ1-2; D uncertain. Germline V CDR1 and CDR2: MGHRA, YSYEKL. CDR3 length: 14 residues. Trimming pared 4 bases from V and 1 base from J, leaving 10 bases between. CDR3 in amino acids: CASSPYNSNYGYTF. CDR3 sequence (DNA): TGCGCCAGCAGCCCCTACAACAGTAACTATGGCTACACCTTC.

This clone was found a few times. This rearrangement joins TRBV4-1 to TRBJ1-1; tentative D call: TRBD1 (5 bases). The germline V and J ends were trimmed by 2 bases and 1 base, with 8 bases remaining between them. Germline CDR1 MGHRA, CDR2 YSYEKL. CDR3 length equals 14 residues. The CDR3 protein is CASSQRQGNTEAFF. The CDR3 region has the DNA TGCGCCAGCAGCCAACGGCAGGGGAACACTGAAGCTTTCTTT.

J is TRBJ2-3 and V is TRBV27, with D tentatively TRBD1 (5 bases). Germline values: CDR1 MNHEY, CDR2 SMNVEV (reference sequence). Trimming shortened V by 2 bases and J by 1 base, and 13 bases separated the two germline ends. The length of the CDR3 is 16 residues. Written as DNA, the CDR3 is TGTGCCAGCAGTTTAGCCAGGGTTGGGGGCACAGATACGCAGTATTTT. Protein sequence: CASSLARVGGTDTQYF.

The chain carries TRBV5-8 and TRBJ1-5, with a possible D match to TRBD1 (6 bases). CDR3 length: 16 residues. Trimming pared 0 bases from V and 3 bases from J, leaving 13 bases between. Germline values: CDR1 SGHTS, CDR2 YDEGEE. CDR3 sequence reads: CASSLAGGGINQPQHF. In DNA form, the CDR3 reads TGTGCCAGCAGCTTGGCCGGGGGGGGCATCAATCAGCCCCAGCATTTT.

The chain combines TRBV20-1 with TRBJ1-1; no definite D call. The CDR3 is 11 amino acids. V lost 6 bases to trimming and J lost 0 bases, with 5 bases between them. Germline values: CDR1 DFQATT, CDR2 SNEGSKA (reference sequence). In DNA, the CDR3 is TGCAGTGCCGTTATGAACACTGAAGCTTTCTTT. Translating it yields CSAVMNTEAFF.

The CDR3 spells CAIRPAGSQETQYF. DNA for the CDR3: TGTGCCATCAGACCAGCGGGATCGCAGGAGACCCAGTACTTC. The chain employs TRBV10-3 and TRBJ2-5, with 7 positions matching TRBD2. The germline V gene has CDR1 ENHRY and CDR2 SYGVKD. Trimming removed 6 bases from V and 5 bases from J; junction bases left unmatched: 9. The CDR3 sequence is 14 residues long.

This clone was picked up one time. This chain links TRBV4-1 with TRBJ1-4, with D unclear. Germline V lookup: CDR1 MGHRA, CDR2 YSYEKL. The V end lost 3 bases, the J end lost 8 bases, and 16 bases lay between the germline ends. The CDR3 is made up of 15 amino acids. CDR3 sequence: CASSQDDGVQEKLFF. The CDR3 DNA follows: TGCGCCAGCAGCCAGGATGACGGGGTTCAGGAAAAACTGTTTTTT.

V gene TRBV6-1 combines with J gene TRBJ2-7; D is undetermined. CDR3 size: 14 residues. V shed 6 bases and J shed 7 bases, with 19 bases lying between them. Germline CDR1 is MNHNS and CDR2 is SASEGT. CDR3 sequence reads: CASSRTYLPGEQYF. CDR3 nucleotide sequence: TGTGCCAGCAGCCGAACGTATCTCCCCGGGGAGCAGTACTTC.

The chain joins TRBV6-5 to TRBJ2-3; maybe TRBD1 (5 bases). Trimming took off 0 bases at V and 1 base at J, with 8 bases between the two ends. There are 15 residues in the CDR3. Germline CDR1 reads MNHEY; CDR2 reads SVGAGI. The CDR3 DNA reads TGTGCCAGCAGTTACTCTGGACACGGCACAGATACGCAGTATTTT. Translating it yields CASSYSGHGTDTQYF.

The J gene is TRBJ2-1, the V gene TRBV6-4, with 11 bases matching TRBD2. J gave up 6 bases and V 5 bases, and 6 bases lay outside the gene matches. The CDR3 consists of 15 residues. Germline CDR1 MRHNA, CDR2 SNTAGT. The CDR3 nucleotides are TGTGCCAGCAGTCCCTTAGGGACTAGCGGCAATGAGCAGTTCTTC. This translates into CASSPLGTSGNEQFF.